This TCR beta chain was sequenced in a study of T-cell reconstitution after alpha-beta-depleted transplantation in children. CDR1 and CDR2 from the germline V gene are SGHRS and YFSETQ. V trimming: 2 bases; J trimming: 5 bases; junction bases outside the gene matches: 13. The length of the CDR3 is 18 residues. Whole-study findings and limits: About two months after transplant, alpha-beta T cells reportedly came from several hundred expanded graft clones.

The library targeted TCRbeta and was prepared with unique molecular identifiers. TCRdb used MiXCR to reprocess the PCR reads, holding one entry per CDR3 protein. The sample lists 530,000 or so distinct CDR3 sequences, 25% to 30% occurring once. A word on this clonotype: Its target is unknown.

This sequence was found in a boy younger than two with Wiskott-Aldrich syndrome, due to receive a stem cell transplant. The material was PBMCs, obtained before TCRalphabeta/CD19-depleted stem cell transplant. The chain has TRBV5-1 and TRBJ2-1; TRBD2 matches at 10 bases. CDR3 in amino acids: CASSFLRAGGPGDNEQFF. CDR3 in DNA: TGCGCCAGCAGCTTCCTAAGAGCGGGAGGGCCGGGTGACAATGAGCAGTTCTTC.